Included here is one TCR beta chain sequence, with context. The antigen is undetermined. These data come from a study of cytomegalovirus exposure and HLA in healthy donors. Study outcomes and limitations: Altogether, about 160 TCR beta chains were recorded as cytomegalovirus-associated. Beyond CMV serostatus, there was no information to go on about immune exposure. V- and J-gene trimming of TCR beta was linked (in a later analysis) to a missense DCLRE1C variant. About 87% or about 30% of the time was how often most TCR beta V segments were productive, according to an earlier analysis.

The CDR3 is 14 amino acids. The germline CDR1 and CDR2 sequences are SNHLY and FYNNEI. The trim removed 8 bases at V and 6 bases at J, leaving 10 bases unmatched. Amplification used 60 Vbeta primers and 13 Jbeta primers. Clones were sequenced by immunoSEQ multiplex PCR, and TCRdb holds only the in-frame ones, with some missing. The top ten hold 2% to 2.5% of the sample, which has fewer than 250,000 clones, roughly 80% seen once. This rearrangement joins TRBV2 to TRBJ1-1; 9 bases map to TRBD1. This TCR derives from a woman aged 25 to 39 in good health and CMV-seropositive. Sequenced input: PBMCs. CDR3 amino acids: CASGGGQGPSEAFF. The CDR3 DNA is TGTGCCAGCGGGGGGGGACAGGGACCTTCTGAAGCTTTCTTT.